This paragraph covers one T cell receptor beta chain sequence. Its antigen is as yet unknown. These data come from a study of blood T cells in healthy people across ages. Overall study findings and caveats: In older individuals, TCR beta diversity per million T cells was lower, falling roughly linearly with age. As naive T cell percentage varied, TCR beta diversity correlated strongly with it.

A sample-barcoded 5' primer and a J-beta primer mix were used in a second PCR of roughly 6 to 12 cycles. Each cDNA molecule carried a tag from a template-switch adaptor that contained 12 random nucleotides. A single record per CDR3 protein comes from TCRdb applying MiXCR to the 5' RACE reads. The profile shows approximately 800,000 distinct CDR3 sequences, about 53% of them singletons. Donation came from healthy Caucasian individuals in Russia who were aged 6 to 90. The CDR3 spans 16 residues. V gene TRBV21-1 combines with J gene TRBJ2-7; no check of the table's D call, TRBD2, against the DNA was made. TRBV21-1 is a known pseudogene. This clonotype was obtained from an elderly man in good health. Material: blood. The chain's CDR3 is CASSKVPAGVPYEQYF. The CDR3 DNA reads as TGTGCCAGCAGCAAAGTGCCGGCGGGAGTACCCTACGAGCAGTACTTC.